The clone carrying this TCR beta chain was observed once. Trimming stripped 3 bases from V and 4 bases from J, with 13 bases between. The germline V gene encodes CDR1 SGHRS and CDR2 YFSETQ. The length of the CDR3 is 14 residues. TCRdb analysed the 5' RACE reads with MiXCR anew, one entry per CDR3 protein. The sample comprises just over 60,000 distinct CDR3 sequences, almost 30% of which are singletons, and 2% to 2.5% rests with the top ten. The sequenced sample was tumor-infiltrating naive CD4+ T cells sorted from the breast tumor. Indicated subset: naive CD4+ T cells, CD4+CD45RA+CD25-. V gene TRBV5-1 combines with J gene TRBJ1-2; D not resolved. This receptor was identified in a female donor with breast cancer. The CDR3 DNA follows: TGCGCCAGCAGCTATGACGGACTCGCCTATGGCTACACCTTC. Its protein product is CASSYDGLAYGYTF.